The next 15 T cell receptor beta chains were all read from a single sample in a study of T cell responses to AZD1222 COVID-19 vaccine. TCRdb keeps only in-frame clones here, not all; method: immunoSEQ multiplex PCR. The sample lists approximately 89,000 clones, under 95% occurring once. The sequenced sample was peripheral blood, obtained 28 days after the second AZD1222 dose. The receptor source for this set is an adult who received the AZD1222 COVID-19 vaccine.

The rearrangement joins TRBV10-3 to TRBJ1-2; maybe TRBD1 (5 bases). Germline V gives CDR1 ENHRY, CDR2 SYGVKD. The CDR3 loop spans 15 amino acids. The ends were cut back, 0 bases at V and 3 bases at J, with 11 bases in the middle. The CDR3 protein is CAISESWGLDYGYTF. CDR3 sequence (DNA): TGTGCCATCAGTGAGTCCTGGGGCCTGGACTATGGCTACACCTTC.

This sequence joins TRBV6-5 and TRBJ1-3; TRBD1 might be the D (5 bases). Germline CDR1 and CDR2: MNHEY and SVGAGI. The CDR3 consists of 16 residues. The V gene lost 2 bases and the J gene lost 4 bases, with 15 bases spanning the gap. The CDR3 DNA sequence: TGTGCCAGCAGTTACCTGGGGCCGGGTTCCGGAAACACCATATATTTT. It specifies CASSYLGPGSGNTIYF.

The chain links TRBV7-3 to TRBJ2-7; 7 positions agree with TRBD1. V shed 5 bases, J shed 1 base, and the junction held 5 bases outside the gene matches. The CDR3 has 14 residues. CDR1 is SGHTA, CDR2 FQGTGA, per germline. CDR3 sequence (DNA): TGTGCCAGCAGCCCCCGACAGGGATCCTACGAGCAGTACTTC. This encodes CASSPRQGSYEQYF.

The chain employs TRBV6-5 and TRBJ1-4; D might be TRBD1 (6 bases). This CDR3 region has 14 residues. Germline CDR1 is MNHEY and CDR2 is SVGAGI. V gave up 8 bases and J gave up 8 bases, with 18 bases separating them. CDR3 sequence (DNA): TGTGCCAGCGAGGGGGGGGCCCTCGGGGAAAAACTGTTTTTT. Translated: CASEGGALGEKLFF.

This chain links TRBV3-1 (or the pseudogene TRBV3-2) with TRBJ1-3; TRBD1 is a possible D gene (6 bases). V lost 5 bases to trimming and J lost 0 bases, with 17 bases between them. This CDR3 has 17 amino acids. Germline assignment: CDR1 LGHDT and CDR2 YNNKEL (reference sequence). CDR3 in amino acids: CASSVTGRGSSGNTIYF. CDR3 nucleotides: TGTGCCAGCAGCGTGACCGGGAGGGGGAGCTCTGGAAACACCATATATTTT.

Here the CDR3 reads CASSLGTGGSYNSPLHF. The CDR3 DNA sequence: TGTGCCAGCAGCTTGGGGACAGGGGGCTCCTATAATTCACCCCTCCACTTT. This chain connects TRBV5-4 to TRBJ1-6; 10 bases are shared with TRBD1. V trimming: 0 bases; J trimming: 0 bases; junction bases outside the gene matches: 0. Germline values: CDR1 SGHNT, CDR2 YYREEE (reference sequence). This CDR3 spans 17 amino acids.

This rearrangement joins TRBV6-4 to TRBJ2-7, with D maybe TRBD2 (6 bases). Germline V gene sequence: CDR1 MRHNA, CDR2 SNTAGT. The CDR3 sequence is 11 residues long. V lost 6 bases, J lost 6 bases, and 9 bases lay in between. For the CDR3, the DNA is TGTGCCAGCAGAAGACTAGTCGAGCAGTACTTC. It encodes CASRRLVEQYF.

The chain is built from TRBV28 and TRBJ1-5; D may be TRBD1 (6 bases). Looked up from germline, CDR1 is MDHEN and CDR2 is SYDVKM. This CDR3 has 14 amino acids. The V end was cut by 2 bases, the J end by 6 bases, with 11 bases between. The CDR3 loop reads CASSLSRGLQPQHF. As DNA, the CDR3 is TGTGCCAGCAGTTTAAGCAGGGGTCTTCAGCCCCAGCATTTT. The whole variable domain, filled in from reference TRBV28 and TRBJ1-5, reads DVKVTQSSRYLVKRTGEKVFLECVQDMDHENMFWYRQDPGLGLRLIYFSYDVKMKEKGDIPEGYSVSREKKERFSLILESASTNQTSMYLCASSLSRGLQPQHFGDGTRLSIL.

The chain employs TRBV2 and TRBJ1-1; D not certain. This CDR3 spans 14 amino acids. Between the trimmed V and J ends, which lost 8 bases and 1 base, there was a span of 14 bases. CDR1 and CDR2 (germline): SNHLY, FYNNEI. CDR3: CASLVSPWNTEAFF. Written as DNA, the CDR3 is TGTGCCAGCCTAGTAAGTCCCTGGAACACTGAAGCTTTCTTT.

This rearrangement joins TRBV9 to TRBJ1-3; 10 nucleotides agree with TRBD1. The CDR3 contains 18 residues. The germline CDR1 and CDR2 sequences are SGDLS and YYNGEE. With 3 bases clipped from V and 0 bases from J, the junction kept 9 bases outside the gene matches. CDR3 DNA: TGTGCCAGCAGCGAAGAAGGACAGGGGGGCTACTCTGGAAACACCATATATTTT. Residues: CASSEEGQGGYSGNTIYF.

This chain connects TRBV5-1 to TRBJ1-2, with no clear D. The ends were cut back, 4 bases at V and 2 bases at J, with 6 bases in the middle. Germline V gene data show CDR1 as SGHRS and CDR2 as YFSETQ. The CDR3 spans 12 residues. The DNA for the CDR3 is TGCGCCAGCAGCCCCCTAAACTATGGCTACACCTTC. Translated: CASSPLNYGYTF. The full variable domain, completed using reference TRBV5-1 and TRBJ1-2, is KAGVTQTPRYLIKTRGQQVTLSCSPISGHRSVSWYQQTPGQGLQFLFEYFSETQRNKGNFPGRFSGRQFSNSRSEMNVSTLELGDSALYLCASSPLNYGYTFGSGTRLTVV.

CDR3 loop: CASSRVREQFF. CDR3 in DNA: TGTGCCAGCAGCCGGGTCCGTGAGCAGTTCTTC. This chain connects TRBV5-5 to TRBJ2-1; no clear D gene. Trimming cost V 4 bases and J 9 bases, with 8 bases left between them. The CDR3 consists of 11 residues. CDR1 and CDR2 (germline): SGHKS, YYEKEE (reference sequence).

The rearrangement joins TRBV12-3 or TRBV12-4 to TRBJ1-1, with D perhaps matching TRBD1 (6 bases). The CDR3 consists of 13 residues. Deletions cut 3 bases from V and 5 bases from J, with 10 bases between. This chain's CDR3 is CASSFGQKTEAFF. CDR3 in DNA: TGTGCCAGCAGTTTCGGACAGAAGACTGAAGCTTTCTTT.

The rearrangement joins TRBV29-1 to TRBJ2-7; possible D gene TRBD1, 7 bases. This CDR3 region has 12 residues. Germline CDR1 reads SQVTM; CDR2 reads ANQGSEA. V was shortened by 7 bases and J by 2 bases, with 12 bases between the two germline ends. As DNA, the CDR3 is TGCAGCGGGGGGGACAGCACCTACGAGCAGTACTTC. This codes for CSGGDSTYEQYF.

V and J are TRBV28 and TRBJ1-2, with 7 positions matching TRBD1. V was pared by 6 bases and J by 13 bases, with 14 bases of the junction left unmatched. This CDR3 is 13 amino acids long. Germline V gene sequence: CDR1 MDHEN, CDR2 SYDVKM. This CDR3 reads CASSSPGTVEVTF. The CDR3, as DNA: TGTGCCAGCAGCTCCCCCGGGACAGTAGAAGTCACCTTC.